This T cell receptor (beta chain) is from a study of CD8 T cells in Susac syndrome. Study conclusions and caveats: Susac CD8+ cells expanded clonally the most in TEMRA cells and in active patients.

Reverse transcription of 0.5 to 1 ug RNA was performed with random hexamers. TCRdb re-derived calls from the immunoSEQ multiplex PCR reads in MiXCR, one entry per CDR3 protein. Of 80,000 to 95,000 distinct CDR3 sequences in the sample, approximately 95% were seen once. V shed 7 bases, J shed 6 bases, and the junction held 8 bases outside the gene matches. CDR1 and CDR2 from the germline V gene are PRHDT and FYEKMQ (reference sequence). This CDR3 has 14 amino acids. Remarks on this clonotype: No antigen is known for it.

From blood CD8+ and CD4+ T cells, the TCR beta chain was sequenced. Recently defined diagnostic criteria for definite or probable disease were fulfilled by Susac syndrome patients. Negative isolation yielded CD8+ and CD4+ T cells; FACS enriched TEMRA cells. The sequence was collected from a human donor with Susac syndrome. The sequenced sample was CD8+ T cells from PBMCs. The V gene is TRBV13, the J gene TRBJ2-1; 8 nucleotides align to TRBD2. CDR3 sequence (DNA): TGTGCCAGCAACCCGGGAGGGTACAGCAATGAGCAGTTCTTC. Its translation is CASNPGGYSNEQFF.